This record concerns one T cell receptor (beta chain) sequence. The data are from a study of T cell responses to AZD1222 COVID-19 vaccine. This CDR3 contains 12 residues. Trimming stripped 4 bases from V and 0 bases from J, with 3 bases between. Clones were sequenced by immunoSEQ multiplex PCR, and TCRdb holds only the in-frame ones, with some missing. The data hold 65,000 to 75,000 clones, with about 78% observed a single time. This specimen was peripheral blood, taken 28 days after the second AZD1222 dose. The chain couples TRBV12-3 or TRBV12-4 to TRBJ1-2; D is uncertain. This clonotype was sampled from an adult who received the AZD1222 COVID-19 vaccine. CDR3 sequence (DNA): TGTGCCAGCAGTTCCACTAACTATGGCTACACCTTC. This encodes CASSSTNYGYTF.